Only a few counts were recorded for the clone carrying this T cell receptor (beta chain). As yet, its antigen is unknown. The data stem from a study of vaccination and CD4 T cells after COVID-19. The CDR3 has 14 amino acids. Trimming took 6 bases from V and 1 from J; bases not matched to a gene: 5. CDR1 is SGHVS and CDR2 is FNYEAQ in the germline V gene. With the Oncomine TCR Beta short-read assay, DNA from cultured CD4+ T cells was sequenced. TCRdb re-analysed the PCR reads in MiXCR, keeping a single row per CDR3 protein. Altogether about 17,000 distinct CDR3 sequences are present, around 46% being singletons, with the ten largest covering about 5.7%. Treatment noted: roughly 11-day PBMC culture with coronavirus spike peptide pools or control peptides (ViraFEST assay).

This specimen consisted of CD4+ T cells from blood, cultured in vitro, obtained before SARS-CoV-2 vaccination. This chain connects TRBV7-6 to TRBJ2-7, with 8 nucleotides matching TRBD1. This clonotype was sampled from a human donor who had recovered from COVID-19. This CDR3 is CASRPGQGSYEQYF. The CDR3 DNA reads TGTGCCAGCAGACCCGGACAGGGTTCCTACGAGCAGTACTTC. The variable domain in full, completed from reference TRBV7-6 and TRBJ2-7, reads GAGVSQSPRYKVTKRGQDVALRCDPISGHVSLYWYRQALGQGPEFLTYFNYEAQQDKSGLPNDRFSAERPEGSISTLTIQRTEQRDSAMYRCASRPGQGSYEQYFGPGTRLTVT.